This T cell receptor beta chain was documented in a study of cytomegalovirus exposure and HLA in healthy donors. The PCR used 60 Vbeta and 13 Jbeta primers. Sequenced by immunoSEQ multiplex PCR; TCRdb stores in-frame clones only, minus some. The repertoire holds 250,000 to 350,000 clones, with roughly 89% as singletons. The CDR3 covers 17 residues. Looked up from germline, CDR1 is SGHTA and CDR2 is FQGTGA. V was pared by 5 bases and J by 5 bases, with 6 bases of the junction left unmatched. This sequence was found in a man aged 35 to 55 in good health and CMV-seropositive. Sequenced sample: PBMCs. The chain is built from TRBV7-3 and TRBJ2-2, with 15 bases aligning to TRBD2. The chain's CDR3 is CASSAPGLAGGTGELFF. The CDR3 DNA reads as TGTGCCAGCAGCGCACCGGGACTAGCGGGAGGAACCGGGGAGCTGTTTTTT.